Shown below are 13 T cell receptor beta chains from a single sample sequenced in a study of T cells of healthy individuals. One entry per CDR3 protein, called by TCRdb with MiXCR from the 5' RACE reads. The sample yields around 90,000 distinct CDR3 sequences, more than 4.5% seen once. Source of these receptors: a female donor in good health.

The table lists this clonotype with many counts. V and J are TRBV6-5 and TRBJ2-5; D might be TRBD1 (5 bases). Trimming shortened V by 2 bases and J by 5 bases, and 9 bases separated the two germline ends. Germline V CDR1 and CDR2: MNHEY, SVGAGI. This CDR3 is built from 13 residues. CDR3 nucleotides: TGTGCCAGCAGTTACCAGGGTCGGGAGACCCAGTACTTC. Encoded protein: CASSYQGRETQYF.

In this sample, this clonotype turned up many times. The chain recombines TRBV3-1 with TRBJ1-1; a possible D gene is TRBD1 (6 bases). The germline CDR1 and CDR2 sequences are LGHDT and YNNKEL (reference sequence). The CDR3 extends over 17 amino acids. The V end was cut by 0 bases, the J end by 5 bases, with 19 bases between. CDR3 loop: CASSQERVRGSLTEAFF. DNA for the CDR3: TGTGCCAGCAGCCAAGAACGTGTTAGGGGGAGTTTGACTGAAGCTTTCTTT.

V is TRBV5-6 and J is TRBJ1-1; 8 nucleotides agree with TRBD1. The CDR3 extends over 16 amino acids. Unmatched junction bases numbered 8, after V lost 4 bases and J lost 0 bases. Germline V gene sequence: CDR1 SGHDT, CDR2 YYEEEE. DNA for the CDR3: TGTGCCAGCAGCCTCCCAAGGACAGGGATGAACACTGAAGCTTTCTTT. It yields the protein CASSLPRTGMNTEAFF. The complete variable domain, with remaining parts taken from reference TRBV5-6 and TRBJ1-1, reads DAGVTQSPTHLIKTRGQQVTLRCSPKSGHDTVSWYQQALGQGPQFIFQYYEEEERQRGNFPDRFSGHQFPNYSSELNVNALLLGDSALYLCASSLPRTGMNTEAFFGQGTRLTVV.

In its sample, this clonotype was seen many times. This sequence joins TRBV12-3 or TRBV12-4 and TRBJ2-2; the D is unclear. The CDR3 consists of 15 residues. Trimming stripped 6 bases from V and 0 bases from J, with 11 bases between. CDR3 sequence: CASSTRPPNTGELFF. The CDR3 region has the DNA TGTGCCAGCAGCACCCGACCGCCGAACACCGGGGAGCTGTTTTTT.

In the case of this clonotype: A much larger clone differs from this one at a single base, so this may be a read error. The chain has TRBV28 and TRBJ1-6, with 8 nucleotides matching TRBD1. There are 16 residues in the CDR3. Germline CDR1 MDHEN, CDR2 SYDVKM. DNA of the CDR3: TGTGCCAGCAGTTCCCTATCGACAGGGGATAATACACCCCTCCACTTT. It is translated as CASSSLSTGDNTPLHF. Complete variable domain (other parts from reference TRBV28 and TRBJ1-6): DVKVTQSSRYLVKRTGEKVFLECVQDMDHENMFWYRQDPGLGLRLIYFSYDVKMKEKGDIPEGYSVSREKKERFSLILESASTNQTSMYLCASSSLSTGDNTPLHFGNGTRLTVT.

CDR3 sequence (DNA): TGTGCCAGCAGCTACCCGACTAGCGGGACCAGCACAGATACGCAGTATTTT. Translation gives CASSYPTSGTSTDTQYF. V and J are TRBV7-6 and TRBJ2-3; 11 bases agree with TRBD2. CDR3 size: 17 residues. Germline V gene data show CDR1 as SGHVS and CDR2 as FNYEAQ. Trimming took 4 bases from V and 0 from J; bases not matched to a gene: 6. Complete variable domain (other parts from reference TRBV7-6 and TRBJ2-3): GAGVSQSPRYKVTKRGQDVALRCDPISGHVSLYWYRQALGQGPEFLTYFNYEAQQDKSGLPNDRFSAERPEGSISTLTIQRTEQRDSAMYRCASSYPTSGTSTDTQYFGPGTRLTVL.

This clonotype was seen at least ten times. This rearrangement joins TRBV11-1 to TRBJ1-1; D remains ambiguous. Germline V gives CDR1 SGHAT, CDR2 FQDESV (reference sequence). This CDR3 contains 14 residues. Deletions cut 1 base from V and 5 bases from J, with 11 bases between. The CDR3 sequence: CASSLDAGSTEAFF. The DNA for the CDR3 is TGTGCCAGCAGCTTAGACGCAGGTTCGACTGAAGCTTTCTTT.

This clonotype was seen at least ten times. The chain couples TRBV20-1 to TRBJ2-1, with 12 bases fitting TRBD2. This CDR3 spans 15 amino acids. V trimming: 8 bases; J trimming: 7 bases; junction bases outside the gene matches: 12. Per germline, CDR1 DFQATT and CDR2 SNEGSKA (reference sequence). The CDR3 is CSPGLAGQISNEQFF. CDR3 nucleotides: TGCAGTCCGGGACTAGCGGGTCAGATTAGTAATGAGCAGTTCTTC.

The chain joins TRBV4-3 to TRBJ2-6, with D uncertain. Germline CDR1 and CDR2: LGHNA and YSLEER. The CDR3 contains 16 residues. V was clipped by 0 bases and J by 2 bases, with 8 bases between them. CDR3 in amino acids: CASSQEGQAGANVLTF. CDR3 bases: TGCGCCAGCAGCCAAGAAGGGCAGGCTGGGGCCAACGTCCTGACTTTC.

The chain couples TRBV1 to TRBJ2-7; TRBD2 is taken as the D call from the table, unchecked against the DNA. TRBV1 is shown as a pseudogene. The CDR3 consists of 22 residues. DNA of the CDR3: TGCACCAGCAGCCAAGCCAGGGAGGCCGACAGGGGCGTGACTAGCGAGGCCTACGAGCAGTACTTC. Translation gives CTSSQAREADRGVTSEAYEQYF.

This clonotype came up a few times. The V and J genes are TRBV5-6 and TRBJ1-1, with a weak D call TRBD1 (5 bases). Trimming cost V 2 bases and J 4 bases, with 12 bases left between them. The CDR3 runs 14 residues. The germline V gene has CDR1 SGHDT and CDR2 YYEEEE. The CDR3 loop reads CASSFLSQGTEAFF. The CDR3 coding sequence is TGTGCCAGCAGCTTCCTATCCCAGGGCACTGAAGCTTTCTTT.

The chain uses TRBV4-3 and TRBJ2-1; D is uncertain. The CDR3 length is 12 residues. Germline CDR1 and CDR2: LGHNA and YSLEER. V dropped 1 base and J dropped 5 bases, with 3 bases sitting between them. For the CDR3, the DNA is TGCGCCAGCAGCCAAGTAAACAATGAGCAGTTCTTC. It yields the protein CASSQVNNEQFF.

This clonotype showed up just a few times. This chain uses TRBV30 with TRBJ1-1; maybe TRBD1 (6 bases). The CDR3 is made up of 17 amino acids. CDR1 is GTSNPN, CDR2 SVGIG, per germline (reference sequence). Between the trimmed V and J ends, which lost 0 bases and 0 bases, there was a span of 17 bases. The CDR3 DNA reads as TGTGCCTGGAGTGTCGGAGTTTCGGGGGCTGTGAACACTGAAGCTTTCTTT. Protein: CAWSVGVSGAVNTEAFF.